The rows below give T cell receptor beta chains drawn from one sample of a study of cytomegalovirus exposure and HLA in healthy donors. This table comes from immunoSEQ multiplex PCR, and its TCRdb copy is limited to in-frame clones, with some not included. Seen here are about 360,000 clones, approximately 90% observed once, and the top ten hold roughly 0.83%. Sequences were obtained from PBMCs. The receptors shown here come from a woman between 18 and 30 years old in good health and CMV-seronegative. Both conserved end residues are part of each CDR3. A D gene is named only where the DNA matches it firmly. Clone size is stated in some rows and not others, as once, few, many or a class when expanded.

TRBV5-6,TRBD1,-,TRBJ1-1,CASSWTGVSTEAFF,TGTGCCAGCAGCTGGACAGGGGTGAGCACTGAAGCTTTCTTT
TRBV6-1,-,-,TRBJ1-2,CASSVGSDGYTF,TGTGCCAGCAGTGTTGGGAGTGATGGCTACACCTTC
TRBV2,-,-,TRBJ2-7,CASHRRFESEQYF,TGTGCCAGCCATAGGCGGTTTGAGTCCGAGCAGTACTTC
TRBV4-2,TRBD1,-,TRBJ1-2,CASSQDGGQGNGYTF,TGTGCCAGCAGCCAAGATGGGGGACAGGGCAATGGCTACACCTTC
TRBV25-1,-,-,TRBJ2-5,CASSDSGVETQYF,TGTGCCAGCAGTGATTCGGGAGTGGAGACCCAGTACTTC
TRBV28,-,-,TRBJ2-1,CASRGTSSYNEQFF,TGTGCCAGCCGCGGTACAAGCTCCTACAATGAGCAGTTCTTC
TRBV4-1,-,-,TRBJ2-1,CASSQDNYNEQFF,TGCGCCAGCAGCCAAGATAACTACAATGAGCAGTTCTTC
TRBV15,TRBD2,-,TRBJ2-1,CATSRDRPSGRNEQFF,TGTGCCACCAGCAGAGATCGGCCTAGCGGGAGAAATGAGCAGTTCTTC
TRBV11-2,-,once,TRBJ1-2,CASSPAGNYGYTF,TGTGCCAGCAGCCCCGCGGGGAACTATGGCTACACCTTC
TRBV28,-,-,TRBJ1-1,CATTQRYTEAFF,TGTGCCACCACGCAGAGGTACACTGAAGCTTTCTTT
TRBV4-2,-,-,TRBJ2-1,CASSQGAGFNNEQFF,TGTGCCAGCAGCCAAGGGGCAGGGTTCAACAATGAGCAGTTCTTC
TRBV6-5,TRBD1,-,TRBJ2-1,CASRPGQEANEQFF,TGTGCCAGCAGACCGGGACAGGAAGCAAATGAGCAGTTCTTC
TRBV15,-,-,TRBJ2-5,CATSRDGRVTQYF,TGTGCCACCAGCAGAGATGGGCGGGTGACCCAGTACTTC
TRBV27,TRBD2,once,TRBJ2-2,CASSFKRERPTGELFF,TGTGCCAGCAGTTTCAAGCGGGAGAGGCCCACCGGGGAGCTGTTTTTT
TRBV30,TRBD1,-,TRBJ1-1,CAWSTGTGALLDPEAFF,TGTGCCTGGAGTACCGGGACAGGGGCTCTCCTTGACCCTGAAGCTTTCTTT
TRBV5-1,-,-,TRBJ2-7,CASHPSESYEQYF,TGCGCCAGCCATCCATCGGAGAGCTACGAGCAGTACTTC
TRBV5-4,TRBD2,-,TRBJ2-7,CASSVIKLAGAPYEQYF,TGTGCCAGCAGCGTCATTAAACTAGCGGGGGCCCCCTACGAGCAGTACTTC
TRBV27,TRBD1,-,TRBJ2-7,CASSGGSGQGARYEQYF,TGTGCCAGCAGTGGGGGCTCGGGGCAGGGGGCGCGATACGAGCAGTACTTC
TRBV4-2,TRBD2,-,TRBJ2-1,CASSRGLAGDSIF,TGTGCCAGCAGCCGTGGACTAGCGGGGGATTCGATCTTC
TRBV6-5,-,-,TRBJ2-1,CASREIAHNEQFF,TGTGCCAGCAGGGAGATTGCCCACAATGAGCAGTTCTTC
TRBV5-8,-,once,TRBJ1-1,CASTQGRITEAFF,TGTGCCAGCACCCAGGGCCGTATCACTGAAGCTTTCTTT
TRBV9,TRBD2,-,TRBJ2-5,CASSVRGGGPQETQYF,TGTGCCAGCAGCGTACGGGGCGGGGGACCCCAAGAGACCCAGTACTTC
TRBV19,-,-,TRBJ1-4,CASIESQADNEKLFF,TGTGCCAGTATCGAGTCACAGGCCGATAATGAAAAACTGTTTTTT
TRBV6-1,TRBD1,-,TRBJ2-7,CASRPGTGLSYEQYF,TGTGCCAGCAGACCCGGGACAGGCCTCTCCTACGAGCAGTACTTC
TRBV19,-,-,TRBJ2-3,CASSILGGATDTQYF,TGTGCCAGTAGTATACTCGGGGGTGCCACAGATACGCAGTATTTT
TRBV28,TRBD2,-,TRBJ2-3,CASSRGGHTDTQYF,TGTGCCAGCAGTCGGGGGGGGCACACAGATACGCAGTATTTT
TRBV27,TRBD2,-,TRBJ2-1,CASSLGTSGRGNEQFF,TGTGCCAGCAGTTTGGGGACTAGCGGGAGAGGGAATGAGCAGTTCTTC
TRBV7-6,-,-,TRBJ2-7,CASSSGLHEQYF,TGTGCCAGCAGCTCCGGACTACACGAGCAGTACTTC
TRBV5-1,TRBD1,-,TRBJ2-4,CASSLRQGENIQYF,TGCGCCAGCAGCTTGCGACAGGGGGAAAACATTCAGTACTTC
TRBV19,TRBD1,-,TRBJ2-7,CASSNGVGTGDRRQYF,TGTGCCAGTAGTAACGGTGTAGGAACAGGGGATCGTCGGCAGTACTTC
TRBV9,-,once,TRBJ1-5,CASSPSAGNHNQPQHF,TGTGCCAGCAGCCCTAGTGCGGGTAACCACAATCAGCCCCAGCATTTT
TRBV10-3,TRBD2,few,TRBJ2-3,CAISDGGASGTTDTQYF,TGTGCCATCAGTGACGGGGGGGCCAGCGGAACAACAGATACGCAGTATTTT
TRBV5-6,-,-,TRBJ2-1,CASSSLGLSNEQFF,TGTGCCAGCAGTTCCCTAGGACTTTCCAATGAGCAGTTCTTC
TRBV27,TRBD1,-,TRBJ2-4,CASSLVATGVGENIQYF,TGTGCCAGCAGTTTAGTCGCAACAGGGGTCGGGGAAAACATTCAGTACTTC
TRBV5-8,-,-,TRBJ2-7,CASSLQFGQGEYF,TGTGCCAGCAGCTTGCAATTCGGGCAGGGCGAGTACTTC
TRBV6-1,TRBD2,-,TRBJ2-3,CASSQTSVVVTQYF,TGTGCCAGCAGCCAGACTAGCGTAGTAGTTACGCAGTATTTT
TRBV9,TRBD1,-,TRBJ1-1,CARLSSQDRGQDPSMNTEAFF,TGTGCCAGACTAAGTAGCCAAGACCGGGGACAGGATCCCTCTATGAACACTGAAGCTTTCTTT
TRBV2,TRBD2,-,TRBJ2-7,CASRDHSGASYEQYF,TGTGCCAGCAGGGATCATAGCGGGGCCTCCTACGAGCAGTACTTC
TRBV27,TRBD2,-,TRBJ2-7,CASSLMGPGGPSYEQYF,TGTGCCAGCAGTCTTATGGGTCCGGGAGGGCCTTCCTACGAGCAGTACTTC
TRBV29-1,-,-,TRBJ2-5,CSVEEETQYF,TGCAGCGTAGAGGAAGAGACCCAGTACTTC
TRBV27,-,once,TRBJ1-1,CASRPTGGLTEAFF,TGTGCCAGCCGCCCGACGGGGGGGCTCACTGAAGCTTTCTTT
TRBV28,TRBD1,-,TRBJ2-7,CASSLLYQGASEQYF,TGTGCCAGCAGTTTACTTTATCAGGGGGCAAGCGAGCAGTACTTC
TRBV9,TRBD2,-,TRBJ2-3,CASSADPSGDGTDTQYF,TGTGCCAGCAGCGCGGACCCTAGCGGAGATGGGACAGATACGCAGTATTTT
TRBV7-6,-,-,TRBJ2-5,CASSLGQFETQYF,TGTGCCAGCAGCTTAGGGCAGTTCGAGACCCAGTACTTC
TRBV7-9,-,once,TRBJ1-3,CASSGQINTIYF,TGTGCCAGCAGCGGACAGATAAACACCATATATTTT
TRBV5-1,TRBD1,once,TRBJ1-3,CASSATGEGNTIYF,TGCGCCAGCAGCGCCACAGGGGAGGGAAACACCATATATTTT
TRBV29-1,-,few,TRBJ1-5,CSVGGKGAQPQHF,TGCAGCGTTGGGGGTAAGGGAGCTCAGCCCCAGCATTTT
TRBV5-1,-,-,TRBJ2-1,CASSFPSSYNEQFF,TGCGCCAGCAGCTTCCCGAGCTCCTACAATGAGCAGTTCTTC
TRBV18,-,-,TRBJ1-1,CASSPYVASEAFF,TGTGCCAGCTCACCATATGTAGCCTCCGAAGCTTTCTTT
TRBV15,TRBD1,-,TRBJ1-4,CATSSFPTGGNEKLFF,TGTGCCACCAGCAGTTTCCCCACAGGGGGGAATGAAAAACTGTTTTTT
TRBV9,TRBD1,-,TRBJ1-3,CASSERGPGNTIYF,TGTGCCAGCAGCGAGAGGGGGCCTGGAAACACCATATATTTT
TRBV27,-,-,TRBJ2-7,CASSLSEGYEQYF,TGTGCCAGCAGTTTATCGGAGGGCTACGAGCAGTACTTC
TRBV28,TRBD1,-,TRBJ1-5,CTSRRTGNSNQPQHF,TGTACCAGCAGAAGGACAGGGAATAGCAATCAGCCCCAGCATTTT
TRBV11-2,-,-,TRBJ2-6,CASSHQGGGANVLTF,TGTGCCAGCAGCCATCAGGGGGGAGGGGCCAACGTCCTGACTTTC
TRBV19,TRBD1,-,TRBJ1-2,CASRPGQSYGYTF,TGTGCCAGTAGACCGGGACAGAGCTATGGCTACACCTTC
TRBV7-9,-,once,TRBJ2-5,CASTLGPGETQYF,TGTGCCAGCACCTTAGGGCCAGGCGAGACCCAGTACTTC
TRBV2,TRBD1,-,TRBJ2-6,CAGDSSSGANVLTF,TGTGCCGGGGACAGTAGCTCTGGGGCCAACGTCCTGACTTTC
TRBV20-1,TRBD1,-,TRBJ2-1,CSAREGDSWFF,TGCAGTGCTAGAGAGGGGGACAGTTGGTTCTTC
TRBV27,-,-,TRBJ1-1,CASSPLSLSNTEAFF,TGTGCCAGCAGTCCACTGTCTCTTTCGAACACTGAAGCTTTCTTT
TRBV4-2,-,-,TRBJ2-2,CASSRGISGNTGELFF,TGTGCCAGCAGCCGGGGGATTAGCGGAAACACCGGGGAGCTGTTTTTT